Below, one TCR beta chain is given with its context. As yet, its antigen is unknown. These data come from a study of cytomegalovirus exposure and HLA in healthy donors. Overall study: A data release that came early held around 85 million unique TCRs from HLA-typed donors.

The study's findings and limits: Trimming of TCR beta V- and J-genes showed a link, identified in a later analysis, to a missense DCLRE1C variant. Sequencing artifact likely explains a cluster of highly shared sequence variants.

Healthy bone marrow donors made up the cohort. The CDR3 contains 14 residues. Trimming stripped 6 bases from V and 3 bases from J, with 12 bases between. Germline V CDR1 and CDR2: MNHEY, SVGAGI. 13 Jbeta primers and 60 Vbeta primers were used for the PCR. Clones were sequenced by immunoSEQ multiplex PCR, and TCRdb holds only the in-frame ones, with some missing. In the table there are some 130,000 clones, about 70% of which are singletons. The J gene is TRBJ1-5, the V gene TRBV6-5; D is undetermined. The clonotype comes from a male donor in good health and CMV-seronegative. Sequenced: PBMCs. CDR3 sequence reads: CASSAGDSNQPQHF. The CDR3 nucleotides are TGTGCCAGCAGCGCCGGGGATTCCAATCAGCCCCAGCATTTT.